These 25 T cell receptor beta chains were sequenced from one sample in a study of cytomegalovirus exposure and HLA in healthy donors. This PCR relied on a set of 60 Vbeta primers and 13 Jbeta primers. Profiled with immunoSEQ multiplex PCR; TCRdb holds only in-frame clones, not every one. The data show about 190,000 clones, almost 75% seen once. Sequenced: PBMCs. These TCRs come from a woman aged 30 to 39 in good health and CMV-seropositive.

CDR3 region: CSVATGVSTDTQYF. CDR3 sequence (DNA): TGCAGCGTTGCAACAGGGGTTAGTACAGATACGCAGTATTTT. V gene TRBV29-1 combines with J gene TRBJ2-3, with 7 bases fitting TRBD1. CDR1 and CDR2 from the germline V gene are SQVTM and ANQGSEA. The CDR3 has 14 amino acids. Losses at the gene ends were 4 bases for V and 3 bases for J; bases not matched to a gene: 7.

The count of this clone is one. The chain recombines TRBV27 with TRBJ1-6; a possible D gene is TRBD1 (6 bases). The V and J ends lost 2 bases and 6 bases respectively, with 8 bases between them. Germline CDR1 reads MNHEY; CDR2 reads SMNVEV (reference sequence). The CDR3 sequence is 14 residues long. The CDR3 region is CASSLLGGNSPLHF. CDR3 in DNA: TGTGCCAGCAGTTTACTAGGGGGTAATTCACCCCTCCACTTT.

This rearrangement joins TRBV19 to TRBJ1-5; a possible D gene is TRBD1 (6 bases). The CDR3 runs to 13 residues. Trimming shortened V by 8 bases and J by 6 bases, and 14 bases separated the two germline ends. The germline V gene encodes CDR1 LNHDA and CDR2 SQIVND (reference sequence). DNA of the CDR3: TGTGCCAGTGGGAAACAGGGTCCTCAGCCCCAGCATTTT. Protein product: CASGKQGPQPQHF.

The rearrangement links TRBV6-1 to TRBJ2-2; TRBD1 matches 8 bases. CDR3 size: 14 residues. Germline V gene data show CDR1 as MNHNS and CDR2 as SASEGT. J lost 10 bases, V lost 7 bases, and 11 bases had no gene match. The CDR3 region has the DNA TGTGCCAGCACTCCGGGACAGGAAGCTCCGGAGCTGTTTTTT. It codes for CASTPGQEAPELFF.

The sample holds a few counts of this clone. The V and J genes are TRBV2 and TRBJ1-5, with 7 bases fitting TRBD1. The CDR3 is 15 residues long. Germline lookup yields CDR1 SNHLY and CDR2 FYNNEI. V shed 7 bases and J 4 bases; nucleotides not matched to a gene: 10. DNA of the CDR3: TGTGCCAGCAACAAACAAGGGGGCAGTAATCAGCCCCAGCATTTT. This gives the protein CASNKQGGSNQPQHF. The full variable domain, its missing parts supplied by reference TRBV2 and TRBJ1-5, is EPEVTQTPSHQVTQMGQEVILRCVPISNHLYFYWYRQILGQKVEFLVSFYNNEISEKSEIFDDQFSVERPDGSNFTLKIRSTKLEDSAMYFCASNKQGGSNQPQHFGDGTRLSIL.

This chain connects TRBV28 to TRBJ1-3; 10 positions agree with TRBD1. J was trimmed by 3 bases and V by 2 bases; bases with no gene match: 7. Germline CDR1 MDHEN, CDR2 SYDVKM. This CDR3 spans 17 amino acids. The CDR3 loop reads CASSLRVGQGFGNTIYF. DNA of the CDR3: TGTGCCAGCAGTTTACGAGTGGGACAGGGGTTTGGAAACACCATATATTTT. Looking up the rest from reference TRBV28 and TRBJ1-3 gives the full variable domain: DVKVTQSSRYLVKRTGEKVFLECVQDMDHENMFWYRQDPGLGLRLIYFSYDVKMKEKGDIPEGYSVSREKKERFSLILESASTNQTSMYLCASSLRVGQGFGNTIYFGEGSWLTVV.

The CDR3 sequence: CASSFGREGYEQYF. DNA for the CDR3: TGTGCCAGCAGCTTCGGCAGGGAGGGGTACGAGCAGTACTTC. This rearrangement joins TRBV5-4 to TRBJ2-5; 7 nucleotides align to TRBD2. Gene TRBJ2-7 matches the end of the DNA better, so the J call may be wrong. Germline CDR1 SGHNT, CDR2 YYREEE (reference sequence). CDR3 length: 14 amino acids.

The rearrangement uses TRBV19 and TRBJ2-7; maybe TRBD2 (5 bases). Per the germline V gene, CDR1 is LNHDA and CDR2 is SQIVND (reference sequence). The V gene lost 10 bases and the J gene lost 5 bases, with 12 bases spanning the gap. This CDR3 comprises 11 residues. The CDR3 loop is CATNKGDEQYF. The CDR3 DNA is TGTGCCACCAATAAGGGAGACGAGCAGTACTTC.

V is TRBV6-5 and J is TRBJ2-7; possibly TRBD1 for D (6 bases). Germline V gene sequence: CDR1 MNHEY, CDR2 SVGAGI. The CDR3 runs to 13 residues. Trimming took 4 bases from V and 6 from J, leaving 13 bases between them. The DNA of the CDR3 is TGTGCCAGCAGTTTAGACAGGCGAAGCGAGCAGTACTTC. Protein: CASSLDRRSEQYF.

V gene TRBV6-6 combines with J gene TRBJ2-7, with D possibly being TRBD2 (5 bases). The CDR3 is 13 residues long. Trimming cost V 4 bases and J 3 bases, with 10 bases left between them. Germline-derived CDR1 and CDR2 are MNHNY and SVGAGI (reference sequence). The CDR3: CASSSQRNYEQYF. The CDR3 DNA is TGTGCCAGCAGTTCCCAGCGGAACTACGAGCAGTACTTC.

This clone was seen only a few times. The chain carries TRBV6-1 and TRBJ2-7, with D perhaps TRBD2 (5 bases). The CDR3 spans 14 residues. CDR1 MNHNS and CDR2 SASEGT come from the germline V gene. V was clipped by 4 bases and J by 7 bases, with 17 bases between them. This CDR3 is CASSAPADGREQYF. The DNA for the CDR3 is TGTGCCAGCAGTGCCCCCGCAGATGGGAGAGAGCAGTACTTC.

In its sample, this clone was seen once. The chain couples TRBV5-1 to TRBJ1-2, with 9 positions matching TRBD1. The CDR3 sequence is 15 residues long. Germline V lookup: CDR1 SGHRS, CDR2 YFSETQ. Unmatched junction bases numbered 4, after V lost 0 bases and J lost 4 bases. CDR3 nucleotide sequence: TGCGCCAGCAGCTTGGGGGGACAGGGAGGCTATGGCTACACCTTC. As protein: CASSLGGQGGYGYTF.

This clone was detected once. The chain joins TRBV18 to TRBJ2-7; perhaps TRBD2 as D (5 bases). Trimming stripped 3 bases from V and 2 bases from J, with 11 bases between. The CDR3 totals 14 residues. CDR1 is KGHSH and CDR2 is LQKENI in the germline V gene. The CDR3 DNA sequence: TGTGCCAGCTCACCGGACTCCCGAACCTACGAGCAGTACTTC. Amino acids: CASSPDSRTYEQYF.

V and J are TRBV20-1 and TRBJ1-1, with D possibly TRBD1 on 6 matching bases. CDR1 is DFQATT and CDR2 is SNEGSKA in the germline V gene (reference sequence). This CDR3 is 11 amino acids long. Trimming stripped 5 bases from V and 3 bases from J, with 7 bases between. The CDR3 nucleotides are TGCAGTGCTGCAGGGGACACTGAAGCTTTCTTT. It codes for CSAAGDTEAFF.

V is TRBV10-3 and J is TRBJ1-2; D is uncertain. V was clipped by 2 bases and J by 4 bases, with 14 bases between them. CDR3 size: 15 residues. Germline V gives CDR1 ENHRY, CDR2 SYGVKD. CDR3 nucleotides: TGTGCCATCAGTGAGGGAGCCGCCGGAGGCTATGGCTACACCTTC. Translating gives CAISEGAAGGYGYTF.

This chain joins TRBV7-2 and TRBJ2-2; TRBD2 matches 7 bases. Germline CDR1 and CDR2: SGHTA and FQGNSA. The CDR3 totals 17 residues. The J segment lost 6 bases and the V segment lost 3 bases, leaving 13 bases of the junction unmatched. The CDR3 coding sequence is TGTGCCAGCAGCTTGAGAGCGGGACCGGCTATCTCCGGGGAGCTGTTTTTT. Encoded protein: CASSLRAGPAISGELFF.

This clone was detected once. The genes are TRBV9 and TRBJ2-4, with 8 bases identical to TRBD2. Germline CDR1 is SGDLS and CDR2 is YYNGEE. V was clipped by 3 bases and J by 3 bases; unmatched bases: 11. This CDR3 region has 17 residues. The chain's CDR3 is CASSALSGSGNKNIQYF. In DNA form, the CDR3 reads TGTGCCAGCAGCGCCTTAAGCGGGAGCGGGAACAAAAACATTCAGTACTTC. The whole variable domain, filled in from reference TRBV9 and TRBJ2-4, reads DSGVTQTPKHLITATGQRVTLRCSPRSGDLSVYWYQQSLDQGLQFLIQYYNGEERAKGNILERFSAQQFPDLHSELNLSSLELGDSALYFCASSALSGSGNKNIQYFGAGTRLSVL.

This clone was picked up a small number of times. The rearrangement uses TRBV15 and TRBJ2-5; D not resolved. The CDR3 covers 12 residues. Deletions cut 0 bases from V and 5 bases from J, with 4 bases between. Germline CDR1 and CDR2: LNHNV and YYDKDF (reference sequence). CDR3: CATSRDRETQYF. CDR3 in DNA: TGTGCCACCAGCAGAGATCGGGAGACCCAGTACTTC.

This chain joins TRBV4-1 and TRBJ1-1, with D possibly being TRBD1 (5 bases). The V and J ends lost 4 bases and 1 base respectively, with 10 bases between them. There are 14 residues in the CDR3. Germline assignment: CDR1 MGHRA and CDR2 YSYEKL. Here the CDR3 reads CASSPVQGNTEAFF. In DNA form, the CDR3 reads TGCGCCAGCAGCCCGGTTCAGGGGAACACTGAAGCTTTCTTT.

The V gene is TRBV28, the J gene TRBJ1-3, with 7 bases lining up with TRBD1. V shed 3 bases and J 4 bases; nucleotides not matched to a gene: 6. The CDR3 sequence is 15 residues long. Germline V gene data show CDR1 as MDHEN and CDR2 as SYDVKM. The CDR3 DNA reads TGTGCCAGCAGTTTTCTAGGGGGCAAGGGAAACACCATATATTTT. This gives the protein CASSFLGGKGNTIYF. Complete variable domain (other parts from reference TRBV28 and TRBJ1-3): DVKVTQSSRYLVKRTGEKVFLECVQDMDHENMFWYRQDPGLGLRLIYFSYDVKMKEKGDIPEGYSVSREKKERFSLILESASTNQTSMYLCASSFLGGKGNTIYFGEGSWLTVV.

This clone was seen a handful of times. The rearrangement uses TRBV7-9 and TRBJ2-5; 14 positions agree with TRBD2. The DNA end lines up better with TRBJ2-7; the J call may be wrong. The germline CDR1 and CDR2 sequences are SEHNR and FQNEAQ (reference sequence). The length of the CDR3 is 15 residues. CDR3 nucleotides: TGTGCCAGCAGCTCCGGGACTAGCGGGAGTTACGAGCAGTACTTC. This codes for CASSSGTSGSYEQYF.

The V call is TRBV6-1, the J call TRBJ1-5; tentatively, D is TRBD1 (6 bases). The CDR3 contains 15 residues. Between the trimmed V and J ends, which lost 6 bases and 0 bases, there was a span of 12 bases. Germline lookup yields CDR1 MNHNS and CDR2 SASEGT. The CDR3 loop is CASRLDSYSNQPQHF. The CDR3 DNA is TGTGCCAGCAGGTTGGACAGTTATAGCAATCAGCCCCAGCATTTT.

The chain uses TRBV28 and TRBJ1-1; D not resolved. The CDR3 length is 14 residues. Germline V gene data show CDR1 as MDHEN and CDR2 as SYDVKM. V dropped 4 bases and J dropped 0 bases, with 9 bases sitting between them. CDR3 nucleotide sequence: TGTGCCAGCAGTTCGACAACCCTGAACACTGAAGCTTTCTTT. This translates into CASSSTTLNTEAFF.

J is TRBJ2-5 and V is TRBV6-6, with D possibly matching TRBD2 (6 bases). Trimming left V 2 bases short and J 1 base short, with 8 bases between. Per the germline V gene, CDR1 is MNHNY and CDR2 is SVGAGI (reference sequence). CDR3 size: 14 residues. The CDR3 nucleotides are TGTGCCAGCAGTTACGGGGGAGGCCAAGAGACCCAGTACTTC. As protein: CASSYGGGQETQYF.

This clone has just one count. The chain employs TRBV11-3 and TRBJ2-1; 15 positions match TRBD2. Germline assignment: CDR1 SGHNT and CDR2 YENEEA. Trimming cost V 5 bases and J 8 bases; bases outside gene matches: 10. The CDR3 has 17 amino acids. The CDR3 sequence is CASSRIGGLAGGHEQFF. DNA for the CDR3: TGTGCCAGCAGCCGGATTGGGGGACTAGCGGGGGGACATGAGCAGTTCTTC. Full variable domain (remainder filled in from reference TRBV11-3 and TRBJ2-1): EAGVVQSPRYKIIEKKQPVAFWCNPISGHNTLYWYLQNLGQGPELLIRYENEEAVDDSQLPKDRFSAERLKGVDSTLKIQPAELGDSAVYLCASSRIGGLAGGHEQFFGPGTRLTVL.